Listed here are 29 T cell receptor beta chains from one sample, sequenced in a study of T cell responses to AZD1222 COVID-19 vaccine. Sequencing was performed with immunoSEQ multiplex PCR; in TCRdb, only in-frame clones are kept and a portion is missing. The sample has 95,000 to 100,000 clones, more than 70% seen once. The source was peripheral blood, collected 28 days after the second AZD1222 dose. Receptors originate from an adult who received the AZD1222 COVID-19 vaccine.

The gene calls are TRBV19 and TRBJ2-2, with 7 bases lining up with TRBD1. The CDR3 covers 13 residues. In germline, CDR1 is LNHDA, CDR2 SQIVND (reference sequence). With V trimmed by 6 bases and J by 7 bases, 5 bases remained unmatched. CDR3 nucleotides: TGTGCCAGTAGCCCACAGGGGATCGGGGAGCTGTTTTTT. The encoded protein is CASSPQGIGELFF.

The rearrangement uses TRBV7-2 and TRBJ1-1; the D gene is possibly TRBD1 (5 bases). Looked up from germline, CDR1 is SGHTA and CDR2 is FQGNSA. CDR3 length equals 14 residues. V was pared by 1 base and J by 4 bases, with 10 bases between. CDR3 sequence reads: CASSLGRVGTEAFF. The CDR3 nucleotides are TGTGCCAGCAGCTTAGGCAGGGTTGGCACTGAAGCTTTCTTT.

The rearrangement uses TRBV12-3 or TRBV12-4 and TRBJ2-7; D not resolved. V shed 4 bases and J shed 2 bases, with 6 bases lying between them. CDR3 length equals 12 residues. CDR3 in amino acids: CASSSHTYEQYF. The DNA of the CDR3 is TGTGCCAGCAGTTCCCATACCTACGAGCAGTACTTC.

The sample holds a few counts of this clone. The rearrangement uses TRBV7-3 and TRBJ1-1, with TRBD1 matching 8 bases. Trimming removed 3 bases from V and 2 bases from J; junction bases left unmatched: 2. CDR3 size: 14 residues. Germline V CDR1 and CDR2: SGHTA, FQGTGA. The CDR3 sequence is CASSLDRVNTEAFF. CDR3 DNA: TGTGCCAGCAGCTTGGACAGGGTTAACACTGAAGCTTTCTTT.

The gene calls are TRBV5-1 and TRBJ2-5; a possible D gene is TRBD2 (6 bases). CDR1 is SGHRS, CDR2 YFSETQ, per germline. This CDR3 comprises 16 residues. The ends were cut back, 2 bases at V and 4 bases at J, with 18 bases in the middle. CDR3 nucleotide sequence: TGCGCCAGCAGCTTAGCCCCTACGGGGGTTGGAGAGACCCAGTACTTC. Encoded protein: CASSLAPTGVGETQYF.

V and J are TRBV28 and TRBJ1-3; perhaps TRBD1 as D (6 bases). CDR1 is MDHEN, CDR2 SYDVKM, per germline. The CDR3 extends over 13 amino acids. Between the trimmed V and J ends, which lost 10 bases and 1 base, there was a span of 11 bases. The CDR3 sequence is CAIEDRSGNTIYF. CDR3 sequence (DNA): TGTGCCATTGAAGACAGGTCTGGAAACACCATATATTTT.

The rearrangement links TRBV28 to TRBJ1-2; possibly TRBD1 for D (5 bases). V lost 6 bases, J lost 4 bases, and 15 bases lay in between. Germline values: CDR1 MDHEN, CDR2 SYDVKM. This CDR3 comprises 14 residues. The CDR3: CASRPPGARYGYTF. CDR3 nucleotides: TGTGCCAGCAGACCACCCGGGGCGCGCTATGGCTACACCTTC.

The chain uses TRBV15 and TRBJ1-6; D remains unclear. The germline V and J ends were trimmed by 1 base and 7 bases, with 8 bases remaining between them. There are 14 residues in the CDR3. Germline loops: CDR1 LNHNV, CDR2 YYDKDF (reference sequence). DNA of the CDR3: TGTGCCACCAGCAGAGGCACTTTGAATTCACCCCTCCACTTT. Encoded protein: CATSRGTLNSPLHF.

The chain combines TRBV7-3 with TRBJ2-2; 13 nucleotides align to TRBD2. V shed 5 bases and J 2 bases; nucleotides not matched to a gene: 14. The CDR3 is 20 residues long. CDR1 and CDR2 (germline): SGHTA, FQGTGA. CDR3 nucleotides: TGTGCCAGCAGCCAACCGCCTACTAGCGGGAGGGCCATTAACACCGGGGAGCTGTTTTTT. It translates to CASSQPPTSGRAINTGELFF.

This clone was seen once. V is TRBV6-5 and J is TRBJ1-3, with D uncertain. Trimming shortened V by 0 bases and J by 0 bases, and 9 bases separated the two germline ends. CDR1 is MNHEY and CDR2 is SVGAGI in the germline V gene. The CDR3 consists of 16 residues. In DNA form, the CDR3 reads TGTGCCAGCAGTTACTCGCCCGGTAACTCTGGAAACACCATATATTTT. Translating it yields CASSYSPGNSGNTIYF.

This clone has a handful of counts. The V gene is TRBV5-1, the J gene TRBJ2-5, with TRBD2 matching 15 bases. The CDR3 has 16 amino acids. Germline-derived CDR1 and CDR2 are SGHRS and YFSETQ. Trimming took 4 bases from V and 4 from J; bases not matched to a gene: 5. This CDR3 is CASSPGLAGGGETQYF. The CDR3 DNA sequence: TGCGCCAGCAGCCCCGGACTAGCGGGAGGGGGAGAGACCCAGTACTTC.

This chain links TRBV5-4 with TRBJ1-1, with TRBD1 as a possible D gene (5 bases). Germline-derived CDR1 and CDR2 are SGHNT and YYREEE (reference sequence). V lost 4 bases to trimming and J lost 5 bases, with 18 bases between them. This CDR3 region has 15 residues. CDR3 sequence (DNA): TGTGCCAGCAGCCCAGGAGGAGGGGTTGGAACTGAAGCTTTCTTT. Its translation is CASSPGGGVGTEAFF.

This clone was seen a single time. The chain has TRBV3-1 (or the pseudogene TRBV3-2) and TRBJ2-7; 10 bases align to TRBD2. Trimming at V came to 4 bases and at J to 3 bases, leaving 9 bases not matched to a gene. The CDR3 loop spans 16 amino acids. CDR1 LGHDT and CDR2 YNNKEL come from the germline V gene (reference sequence). CDR3 DNA: TGTGCCAGCAGCCGAAGACCTAGCGGGAGCATCTACGAGCAGTACTTC. This gives the protein CASSRRPSGSIYEQYF.

The CDR3 region is CASSLSYNEQFF. The CDR3 nucleotides are TGTGCCAGCAGTTTGTCGTACAATGAGCAGTTCTTC. The chain has TRBV28 and TRBJ2-1; D remains unclear. Germline values: CDR1 MDHEN, CDR2 SYDVKM. V lost 3 bases and J lost 4, with 4 bases in between. CDR3 length: 12 amino acids.

The chain recombines TRBV4-1 with TRBJ2-1, with TRBD2 matching 11 bases. The CDR3 runs to 17 residues. The junction had 8 bases not matched to a gene; V was cut back by 4 bases and J by 3 bases. From germline, CDR1 is MGHRA and CDR2 YSYEKL. The CDR3 nucleotides are TGCGCCAGCAGCCCCCTAACTAGCGGGAGTCTCTACAATGAGCAGTTCTTC. This encodes CASSPLTSGSLYNEQFF.

The chain employs TRBV3-1 (or the pseudogene TRBV3-2) and TRBJ1-4; 7 bases are a match to TRBD1. Looked up from germline, CDR1 is LGHDT and CDR2 is YNNKEL (reference sequence). This CDR3 has 15 residues. After removal of 4 bases from V and 4 bases from J, the junction contained 6 bases not matched to a gene. CDR3 sequence: CASSRSGQSNEKLFF. In DNA form, the CDR3 reads TGTGCCAGCAGCCGATCGGGACAGAGTAATGAAAAACTGTTTTTT.

The CDR3 loop reads CASTPGQWPNQPQHF. CDR3 DNA: TGTGCCAGTACCCCGGGACAGTGGCCCAATCAGCCCCAGCATTTT. V is TRBV19 and J is TRBJ1-5; 7 positions match TRBD1. Trimming at V came to 7 bases and at J to 3 bases, leaving 9 bases not matched to a gene. The length of the CDR3 is 15 residues. Germline V CDR1 and CDR2: LNHDA, SQIVND (reference sequence).

The chain is built from TRBV6-2 or TRBV6-3 and TRBJ2-7; TRBD2 matches at 8 bases. The CDR3 sequence is 14 residues long. With 4 bases clipped from V and 2 bases from J, the junction kept 4 bases outside the gene matches. CDR1 MNHEY and CDR2 SVGEGT come from the germline V gene. The CDR3 is CASSFGTSAYEQYF. CDR3 coding DNA: TGTGCCAGCAGTTTCGGGACTAGTGCCTACGAGCAGTACTTC.

The chain has TRBV29-1 and TRBJ2-1; D might be TRBD1 or TRBD2, each matching 6 bases. Germline V gene sequence: CDR1 SQVTM, CDR2 ANQGSEA. This CDR3 comprises 13 residues. Between the trimmed V and J ends, which lost 2 bases and 10 bases, there was a span of 15 bases. The CDR3 loop reads CSVERGREEEQFF. In DNA form, the CDR3 reads TGCAGCGTTGAACGGGGGCGGGAAGAAGAGCAGTTCTTC.

The gene calls are TRBV11-1 and TRBJ2-6; weak D call: TRBD1 (5 bases). From germline, CDR1 is SGHAT and CDR2 FQDESV (reference sequence). The CDR3 totals 16 residues. The germline V and J ends were trimmed by 5 bases and 0 bases, with 11 bases remaining between them. Here the CDR3 DNA reads TGTGCCAGCAGCGTCGACAGCTTCTCTGGGGCCAACGTCCTGACTTTC. It translates to CASSVDSFSGANVLTF.

The genes are TRBV9 and TRBJ1-5; D unclear. CDR3 size: 14 residues. V lost 2 bases and J 10 bases, leaving 16 bases between the germline ends. From germline, CDR1 is SGDLS and CDR2 YYNGEE. The CDR3 protein is CASSVGGMREPQHF. CDR3 DNA: TGTGCCAGCAGCGTGGGAGGGATGCGGGAACCCCAGCATTTT.

CDR3 DNA: TGTGCCAGTAGTTTTCGGACAGGGGGCACAGATACGCAGTATTTT. Translated: CASSFRTGGTDTQYF. The V gene is TRBV19, the J gene TRBJ2-3; 9 nucleotides agree with TRBD1. CDR3 size: 15 residues. Per the germline V gene, CDR1 is LNHDA and CDR2 is SQIVND (reference sequence). Germline trimming cut 5 bases from V and 1 base from J; bases unmatched to any gene: 4.

The genes are TRBV20-1 and TRBJ1-5; the D is unclear. CDR1 is DFQATT, CDR2 SNEGSKA, per germline (reference sequence). The CDR3 spans 13 residues. The V gene lost 3 bases and the J gene lost 7 bases, with 13 bases spanning the gap. The CDR3 DNA reads TGCAGTGCTAGTCGTACTACGCTGCAGCCCCAGCATTTT. Its translation is CSASRTTLQPQHF.

The chain has TRBV28 and TRBJ2-5, with TRBD1 as a possible D gene (5 bases). V shed 6 bases and J shed 5 bases, with 16 bases lying between them. The germline gives CDR1 MDHEN, CDR2 SYDVKM. This CDR3 is 14 amino acids long. The CDR3 loop is CASRDTPQGETQYF. In DNA form, the CDR3 reads TGTGCCAGCAGGGACACACCCCAAGGGGAGACCCAGTACTTC.

Only a few counts were recorded for this clone. The chain has TRBV7-9 and TRBJ2-1; D uncertain. The CDR3 runs 15 residues. The V and J ends lost 5 bases and 4 bases respectively, with 15 bases between them. Looked up from germline, CDR1 is SEHNR and CDR2 is FQNEAQ (reference sequence). The CDR3 DNA reads as TGTGCCAGCAGCCCCCGTGAGCTGAATTACAATGAGCAGTTCTTC. Amino acids: CASSPRELNYNEQFF.

For this clone: This may come from a read error, since a much larger clone is one base off. The chain carries TRBV7-8 and TRBJ2-7; unclear D gene. The germline V and J ends were trimmed by 5 bases and 2 bases, with 7 bases remaining between them. The CDR3 totals 12 residues. Germline loops: CDR1 SGHVS, CDR2 FQNEAQ. In DNA form, the CDR3 reads TGTGCCAGCAGCCACGGACCCTACGAGCAGTACTTC. Translating gives CASSHGPYEQYF. Full variable domain (remainder filled in from reference TRBV7-8 and TRBJ2-7): GAGVSQSPRYKVAKRGQDVALRCDPISGHVSLFWYQQALGQGPEFLTYFQNEAQLDKSGLPSDRFFAERPEGSVSTLKIQRTQQEDSAVYLCASSHGPYEQYFGPGTRLTVT.

The V call is TRBV6-1, the J call TRBJ2-7; TRBD1 matches 7 bases. J lost 7 bases, V lost 2 bases, and 11 bases had no gene match. Germline V gene data show CDR1 as MNHNS and CDR2 as SASEGT. CDR3 length equals 15 residues. The CDR3 DNA reads TGTGCCAGCAGTGAAAGGGGGCGCCTTCACGAAGAGCAGTACTTC. Translating gives CASSERGRLHEEQYF.

J is TRBJ1-2 and V is TRBV11-1, with 8 positions matching TRBD1. This CDR3 region has 15 residues. CDR1 and CDR2 from the germline V gene are SGHAT and FQDESV (reference sequence). Germline trimming cut 5 bases from V and 0 bases from J; bases unmatched to any gene: 5. The CDR3: CASSTWTGSNYGYTF. The CDR3 DNA is TGTGCCAGCAGCACCTGGACAGGGTCTAACTATGGCTACACCTTC. Variable domain in full (rest from reference TRBV11-1 and TRBJ1-2): EAEVAQSPRYKITEKSQAVAFWCDPISGHATLYWYRQILGQGPELLVQFQDESVVDDSQLPKDRFSAERLKGVDSTLKIQPAELGDSAMYLCASSTWTGSNYGYTFGSGTRLTVV.

This rearrangement joins TRBV11-1 to TRBJ2-7; D is undetermined. This CDR3 is 14 amino acids long. V gave up 5 bases and J gave up 4 bases, with 15 bases separating them. Looked up from germline, CDR1 is SGHAT and CDR2 is FQDESV (reference sequence). The CDR3 DNA is TGTGCCAGCAGCGCCCGTGGCAGCTTTTACGAGCAGTACTTC. It encodes CASSARGSFYEQYF.